This record looks at one T cell receptor beta chain sequence and its context. Its antigen is not known. These data come from a study of cytomegalovirus exposure and HLA in healthy donors. Findings and limits, study-wide: Per a prior analysis, the majority of TCR beta V segments were productive roughly 87% or roughly 30% of the time.

The PCR was carried out with 60 Vbeta primers and 13 Jbeta primers. Data came from immunoSEQ multiplex PCR; TCRdb stores just in-frame clones and leaves some out. The sample carries around 150,000 clones, 80% recorded once. Per germline, CDR1 SGHRS and CDR2 YFSETQ. The ends lost 2 bases at V and 8 bases at J; junction bases unmatched: 7. The CDR3 loop spans 14 amino acids. The specimen sequenced was PBMCs. The chain has TRBV5-1 and TRBJ2-1; TRBD1 aligns across 7 bases. The TCR comes from a man aged 25 to 40 in good health and CMV-seronegative. The CDR3 loop reads CASSLPQGWDEQFF. The DNA for the CDR3 is TGCGCCAGCAGCTTACCACAGGGGTGGGATGAGCAGTTCTTC.